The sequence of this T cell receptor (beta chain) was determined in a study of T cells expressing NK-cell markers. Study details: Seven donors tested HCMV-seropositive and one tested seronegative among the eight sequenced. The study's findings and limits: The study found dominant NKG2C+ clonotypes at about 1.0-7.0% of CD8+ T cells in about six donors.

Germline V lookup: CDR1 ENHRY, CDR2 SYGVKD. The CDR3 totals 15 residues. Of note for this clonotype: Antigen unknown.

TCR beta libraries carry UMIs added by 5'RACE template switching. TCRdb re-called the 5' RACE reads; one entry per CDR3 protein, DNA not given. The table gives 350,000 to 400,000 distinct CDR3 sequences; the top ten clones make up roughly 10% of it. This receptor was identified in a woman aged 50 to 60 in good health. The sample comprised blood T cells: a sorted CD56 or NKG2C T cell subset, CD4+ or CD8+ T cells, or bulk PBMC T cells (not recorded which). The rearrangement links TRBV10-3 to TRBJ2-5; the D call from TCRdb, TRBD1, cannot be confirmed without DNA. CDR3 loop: CAISGLGQGQETQYF.